The clone carrying this TCR beta chain was detected many times. Its antigen is unknown. Using RNA transcripts as the source, TCR beta CDR3 regions were amplified. A set of HTBI primers served as the primers for a first-round RT-PCR of the TCR CDR3. Via MiXCR, TCRdb re-called the multiplex PCR reads, giving one row per CDR3 protein. The sample records some 320,000 distinct CDR3 sequences, approximately 13% being singletons. In the ophthalmopathy cohort, Clinical Activity Score was at least 3, NOSPECS grade at least 4, and duration under 3 months. This specimen belongs to a study of T cells in Graves' hyperthyroidism and ophthalmopathy. The germline CDR1 and CDR2 sequences are DFQATT and SNEGSKA (reference sequence). CDR3 length: 16 amino acids. The V segment lost 0 bases and the J segment 4 bases; nucleotides outside the gene matches: 4. Points from the study as a whole: Blood also contained most expanded thyroid clonotypes above 0.001.

The material sequenced was blood. This sequence joins TRBV20-1 and TRBJ2-1; 12 bases align to TRBD2. The TCR originated in a woman between 35 and 50 years old with Graves' ophthalmopathy. CDR3 sequence (DNA): TGCAGTGCTAGAGACCCGACTAGCGGGGGATACAATGAGCAGTTCTTC. It codes for CSARDPTSGGYNEQFF.